This is a list of T cell receptor beta chains from one sample in a study of T cells after yellow fever vaccination. One entry per CDR3 protein results from TCRdb running MiXCR on the 5' RACE reads. Among approximately 300,000 distinct CDR3 sequences listed, over 8% were seen once. Sample: PBMCs, taken on the day of the first yellow fever vaccination. The receptors shown here come from a man aged 18 to 30 who received the YFV17D yellow fever vaccine. Each CDR3 is given with its conserved first and last residue. Each record gives: J gene, D gene, V gene, clone size, CDR3 DNA, CDR3 protein. A D gene is named only where the DNA matches it firmly. Rows give clone size only sometimes, using once, few, many, or a class for an expanded clone.

>TRBJ1-4|-|TRBV4-3|-
TGCGCCAGCAGCCCGGGACCGGGAACTAATGAAAAACTGTTTTTT
CASSPGPGTNEKLFF
>TRBJ2-4|-|TRBV7-9|-
TGTGCCAGCAGCCACGGGCAGGGGTTAGCCAAAAACATTCAGTACTTC
CASSHGQGLAKNIQYF
>TRBJ1-2|TRBD1|TRBV7-2|few
TGTGCCAGCAGCATCGTGGGGACAGGGGATGGCTACACCTTC
CASSIVGTGDGYTF
>TRBJ1-6|TRBD1|TRBV7-2|-
TGTGCCAGCAGCCAAGCAGGGGGCAGTGCTTCACCCCTCCACTTT
CASSQAGGSASPLHF
>TRBJ2-2|-|TRBV5-6|-
TGTGCCAGCAGCTTTCCAGGTTCCACCGGGGAGCTGTTTTTT
CASSFPGSTGELFF
>TRBJ2-5|-|TRBV6-4|many
TGTGCCAGCAGCCCTTCCGGGGGCTCAGAGACCCAGTACTTC
CASSPSGGSETQYF
>TRBJ1-3|-|TRBV5-1|many
TGCGCCAGCAGCAGAGGGACGGCTGGAAACACCATATATTTT
CASSRGTAGNTIYF
>TRBJ1-5|TRBD1|TRBV20-1|few
TGCAGTGCTAGGGCCGGGACAGGGGGCAATCAGCCCCAGCATTTT
CSARAGTGGNQPQHF
>TRBJ1-1|-|TRBV30|few
TGTGCCTGGACCGGGACCCGAGAGGCTTTCTTT
CAWTGTREAFF
>TRBJ2-5|-|TRBV10-3|few
TGTGCCATCAGAACAGAGAGAGAGACCCAGTACTTC
CAIRTERETQYF
>TRBJ1-2|-|TRBV6-1|few
TGTGCCAGCAGTGAAGCGTCGATCTATGGCTACACCTTC
CASSEASIYGYTF
>TRBJ1-6|-|TRBV20-1|many
TGCAGTGCTAGAGATTGGGTAGTCAACCATTCACCCCTCCACTTT
CSARDWVVNHSPLHF
>TRBJ2-5|-|TRBV7-9|-
TGTGCCAGCAGCTCCCCGGCGGAGATTCAAGAGACCCAGTACTTC
CASSSPAEIQETQYF
>TRBJ2-5|TRBD2|TRBV7-3|few
TGTGCCAGCAGCCGAAACGGCGGGGGGGGAGAGACCCAGTACTTC
CASSRNGGGGETQYF
>TRBJ2-5|TRBD2|TRBV20-1|few
TGCAGTGCAGCGGGGGGCCAAGAGACCCAGTACTTC
CSAAGGQETQYF
>TRBJ1-2|-|TRBV7-2|few
TGTGCCAGCAGCGGGGAGCTTGGAGGCTACACCTTC
CASSGELGGYTF
>TRBJ2-1|TRBD2|TRBV3-1|-
TGTGCCAGCAGCCAACCGGGACTAGATCGAAAGTTCTTC
CASSQPGLDRKFF
>TRBJ2-3|TRBD2|TRBV5-1|-
TGCGCCAGCAGCTTGGCCCCTAGCGGGGGGGCCGAAGATACGCAGTATTTT
CASSLAPSGGAEDTQYF
>TRBJ2-3|-|TRBV30|-
TGTGCCTGGAGTAGAAGGGGGGAAGATACGCAGTATTTT
CAWSRRGEDTQYF
>TRBJ2-5|TRBD1|TRBV28|-
TGTGCCAGCAGTTCCGACAGGGTGGCCCAAGAGACCCAGTACTTC
CASSSDRVAQETQYF
>TRBJ2-1|TRBD2|TRBV29-1|few
TGCAGCGTTGTAGGTCTAGCGGGGGGGCGGAGCTCCTACAATGAGCAGTTCTTC
CSVVGLAGGRSSYNEQFF
>TRBJ2-5|-|TRBV5-1|-
TGCGCCAGCAGCTTGGCGGACAGCCTCGGGGAAGAGACCCAGTACTTC
CASSLADSLGEETQYF
>TRBJ1-1|-|TRBV7-2|few
TGTGCCAGCAGCTTCGCCCGGGGGTACACTGAAGCTTTCTTT
CASSFARGYTEAFF
>TRBJ2-4|TRBD1|TRBV6-1|few
TGTGCCAGCAGTCGTGCCGGGACAGGACAAAACATTCAGTACTTC
CASSRAGTGQNIQYF
>TRBJ2-3|TRBD1|TRBV18|few
TGTGCCAGCTCACCGAGACAGGGTTTAGGAGATACGCAGTATTTT
CASSPRQGLGDTQYF
>TRBJ1-2|-|TRBV28|-
TGTGCCAGCAGTTCCGGCCCGGCAAGGGACTATGGCTACACCTTC
CASSSGPARDYGYTF
>TRBJ1-5|-|TRBV4-1|few
TGCGCCAGCAGCCTAACAGGGTACCATCAGCCCCAGCATTTT
CASSLTGYHQPQHF
>TRBJ2-5|TRBD1|TRBV4-3|many
TGCGCCAGCAGCCAAGATCGAGGGGGCCGTCGTGAGACCCAGTACTTC
CASSQDRGGRRETQYF
>TRBJ2-5|TRBD1|TRBV5-1|-
TGCGCCAGCAGCTTGGCGATGACAGGGAGACCAGAGACCCAGTACTTC
CASSLAMTGRPETQYF
>TRBJ2-1|-|TRBV19|-
TGTGCCAGTAGTCCAGCCGGTTGGCGGGACAATGAGCAGTTCTTC
CASSPAGWRDNEQFF
>TRBJ1-4|-|TRBV7-2|many
TGTGCCAGCAGCTTATTTCGCAGCGGGGGCACTAATGAAAAACTGTTTTTT
CASSLFRSGGTNEKLFF
>TRBJ1-1|TRBD1|TRBV7-8|few
TGTGCCAGCAGCCTCAGGACAGGGGGCGAGGAAGCTTTCTTT
CASSLRTGGEEAFF
>TRBJ1-1|-|TRBV12-3/TRBV12-4|-
TGTGCCAGCAGTTTAGCTCGTAGGAACACTGAAGCTTTCTTT
CASSLARRNTEAFF
>TRBJ2-3|-|TRBV5-1|few
TGCGCCAGCAGCTTGCTACAGGCGGTAGCAGATACGCAGTATTTT
CASSLLQAVADTQYF
>TRBJ1-6|-|TRBV28|few
TGTGCCAGCACAAAGGCCGGAAATAATTCACCCCTCCACTTT
CASTKAGNNSPLHF
>TRBJ2-1|-|TRBV18|-
TGTGCCAGCTCACCACGACAGGCAATTTCCTACAATGAGCAGTTCTTC
CASSPRQAISYNEQFF
>TRBJ1-1|-|TRBV12-3/TRBV12-4|many
TGTGCCAGCAGTTTTCCGGGGAACACTGAAGCTTTCTTT
CASSFPGNTEAFF
>TRBJ1-3|-|TRBV6-5|many
TGTGCCAGCAGTTACTCTGGGGGCCCCTCTGGAAACACCATATATTTT
CASSYSGGPSGNTIYF
>TRBJ2-1|-|TRBV19|-
TGTGCCAGTAGGGGGGCCCTAAGCTCCTACAATGAGCAGTTCTTC
CASRGALSSYNEQFF
>TRBJ2-4|-|TRBV5-1|few
TGCGCCAGCAGCCCGGTGATGGGGGAGACCAACATTCAGTACTTC
CASSPVMGETNIQYF
>TRBJ2-2|TRBD2|TRBV15|-
TGTGCCACCAGCCTGAGGACTAGCCACCCGAACACCGGGGAGCTGTTTTTT
CATSLRTSHPNTGELFF
>TRBJ2-7|TRBD1|TRBV7-2|-
TGTGCCAGCAGCTTAAGTTTCGGACAGGGCTACGAGCAGTACTTC
CASSLSFGQGYEQYF
>TRBJ2-1|TRBD1|TRBV5-6|few
TGTGCCAGCAGCTTGGGGGACAGGGCCTACAATGAGCAGTTCTTC
CASSLGDRAYNEQFF
>TRBJ2-2|-|TRBV29-1|few
TGCAGCGTTGAGGGGTTGTGGGGTATGAACACCGGGGAGCTGTTTTTT
CSVEGLWGMNTGELFF
>TRBJ1-1|-|TRBV6-1|few
TGTGCCAGCAGCCGCGGGGGCAGGGGGAACACTGAAGCTTTCTTT
CASSRGGRGNTEAFF
>TRBJ1-4|-|TRBV19|few
TGTGCCAGTAGTGAGTGGGGCGCGTCGGAAAAACTGTTTTTT
CASSEWGASEKLFF
>TRBJ1-3|-|TRBV4-3|-
TGCGCCAGCAGCCAAGAGCTCGCCGGGGACACCATATATTTT
CASSQELAGDTIYF
>TRBJ2-5|-|TRBV6-5|few
TGTGCCAGCAGAGAGCTAGAGACCCAGTACTTC
CASRELETQYF
>TRBJ1-1|-|TRBV6-2/TRBV6-3|many
TGTGCCAGCAGTACTGGGGGGGGATTGAACACTGAAGCTTTCTTT
CASSTGGGLNTEAFF
>TRBJ1-3|-|TRBV30|once
TGTGCCTGGGGACGGCGAAGTGGAAACACCATATATTTT
CAWGRRSGNTIYF
>TRBJ2-1|TRBD1|TRBV12-3/TRBV12-4|once
TGTGCCAGCAGTTTAGGCTGGAGGGACAGGGGGCTTGTTGAGCAGTTCTTC
CASSLGWRDRGLVEQFF
>TRBJ2-2|-|TRBV6-2/TRBV6-3|few
TGTGCCAGCATATCCACCCTTTTACCCGGGGAGCTGTTTTTT
CASISTLLPGELFF